This T cell receptor (beta chain) came from a study of blood T cell repertoires in COVID-19. Study overall: Material from acute and convalescent COVID-19 was sourced from the United States, Italy and Spain.

This CDR3 contains 15 residues. Germline V gene sequence: CDR1 SGHNT, CDR2 YENEEA. Trimming removed 5 bases from V and 3 bases from J, with 15 bases in between. Per the authors' pipeline: Amplification of reference gene primers was used by the study to estimate nucleated cell counts. Here immunoSEQ multiplex PCR was the method, and the copy in TCRdb shows in-frame clones only, minus some. That table gives V, J and clone size, and the DNA gave D and trimming. The sample has roughly 270,000 clones; approximately 78% are singletons. The study recruited people aged roughly 18 to 100 years across around 24 US areas.

V is TRBV11-3 and J is TRBJ2-3; tentative D call: TRBD1 (6 bases). This clonotype was obtained from a man aged 40-55 years who had been exposed to COVID-19. Sequenced sample: PBMCs or T cells enriched from blood (not recorded which). CDR3 bases: TGTGCCAGCAGCCAGACGACAGGTATAACAGATACGCAGTATTTT. This codes for CASSQTTGITDTQYF. Variable domain in full (rest from reference TRBV11-3 and TRBJ2-3): EAGVVQSPRYKIIEKKQPVAFWCNPISGHNTLYWYLQNLGQGPELLIRYENEEAVDDSQLPKDRFSAERLKGVDSTLKIQPAELGDSAVYLCASSQTTGITDTQYFGPGTRLTVL.